This entry features one T cell receptor (beta chain) sequence. This clonotype was seen ten or more times. The specificity of this receptor is unknown. No much larger clone is present one base from it, and per-base qualities are unavailable. This entry belongs to a study of chronic HIV infection and antiretroviral therapy (dated by TCRdb to the mid-2010s). CDR1 and CDR2, looked up from the germline V gene, are ENHRY and SYGVKD. Trimming removed 2 bases from V and 0 bases from J, leaving 12 bases between the germline ends. The CDR3 runs 16 residues from the cysteine to the phenylalanine. The CDR3 DNA has 48 bases and is translated from base 1. The library was made by 5' RACE. The sequencer listed for this sample is Illumina MiSeq. The public reads were reprocessed in TCRdb via fastp at Q25 and MiXCR, keeping in-frame beta chains. Rows merge per CDR3 protein into single entries with the most common DNA and genes. This sample is represented by 30,000 or so distinct CDR3 sequences; more than 7.5% of them were singletons. The top ten constitute about 2.4% of the sample.

The TCR comes from an adult who had HIV and had not received antiretroviral therapy, or was an uninfected healthy control (not recorded which). The sample comprised peripheral blood. The chain joins TRBV10-3 to TRBJ2-3; no D gene can be assigned with confidence. Here is the DNA: TGTGCCATCAGTGAGCTTTTGGCGGATAGCACAGATACGCAGTATTTT. Its product reads: CAISELLADSTDTQYF.